This is a list of T cell receptor beta chains from one sample in a study of post-analysis software for immune sequencing data. TCRdb re-analysed the PCR reads in MiXCR, keeping a single row per CDR3 protein. The table records 650,000 to 900,000 distinct CDR3 sequences, roughly 46% of them present only once. Sequencing used blood. These TCRs come from a girl aged 5 to 17 with multiple sclerosis. Each CDR3 is given with its conserved first and last residue. The order of the fields is V gene, clone size, CDR3 protein. Clone size is not always given. Where it is, it says once, few, many or a class for expanded clones.

TRBV6-6 . CASSEPQGAGRDEQYF
TRBV20-1 few CSAGGRDGAHEQFF
TRBV4-3 . CASSQDSPGGQETQYF
TRBV4-1 . CASSPRTGEGADTQYF
TRBV10-3 . CAISEGQGSPLHF
TRBV4-1 . CASSLRQGETYEQYF
TRBV7-9 . CASSPGLAIQETQYF
TRBV6-1 . CASSQREGETQYF
TRBV6-2/TRBV6-3 . CASSSTGGSDEQYF
TRBV15 few CATSRGLEYEQYF
TRBV18 few CASSPPTGVGGYTF
TRBV20-1 . CSATLTSGISDEQFF
TRBV10-3 . CATTGGGAGGYTF
TRBV20-1 few CSARHADRHYEQYF
TRBV10-3 few CAISLGLKNGEQLF
TRBV12-3/TRBV12-4 . CASSRDYTDTQYF
TRBV20-1 few CSARDWLPSSYEQYF
TRBV29-1 few CSVVWQQETQYF
TRBV3-1 . CASLDRGSTETQYF
TRBV28 few CASSFQARGGNEQFF
TRBV6-5 . CASSTQTSGETQYF
TRBV2 . CAGRGNGYTF
TRBV7-3 . CASSNTGESSNEQFF
TRBV9 few CASSVDPSTLLRNEQFF
TRBV7-8 few CASSLATGFSNQPQHF
TRBV2 . CASSEVVSGIGYGYTF
TRBV29-1 few CSVAKLPGQGDYEQYF
TRBV6-2/TRBV6-3 few CASRGEANNSPLHF
TRBV6-5 few CASSYPGNTEAFF
TRBV28 . CASSLGGQYYGYTF
TRBV5-1 . CASSISGTSGEQYF
TRBV30 . CAWSQGFDNEQFF
TRBV12-3/TRBV12-4 few CASTQRRRAAGEKLFF
TRBV3-1 . CASSPGALAGRNEQFF
TRBV20-1 . CSAPGRLHLYEQYF
TRBV20-1 . CSARDPRVTGSYEQYF
TRBV24-1 . CATSDGTSGSYETQYF
TRBV29-1 few CSVEDLGPLGETQYF
TRBV5-1 . CASSLARTKAETQYF
TRBV7-9 . CASSLQWGQPQHF
TRBV9 once CASSPSGTDYEQYF
TRBV4-1 . CASSLQALGSYEQYF
TRBV2 . CASSGQGDIFSQHF
TRBV7-8 . CASSISRVSYEQYF
TRBV28 few CASSLSPKAGGEQYF
TRBV29-1 . CSVLGLASELGETQYF
TRBV18 . CASSLMGLGGSEQYF
TRBV9 . CASSVAGEWNEQFF
TRBV5-1 . CASSLEGLAGATKADEQFF
TRBV7-3 . CASSLTSTSRDNEQFF
TRBV5-6 . CASSTQGAGSVDTEAFF
TRBV7-6 once CASSLDGGGRAGSNEQFF